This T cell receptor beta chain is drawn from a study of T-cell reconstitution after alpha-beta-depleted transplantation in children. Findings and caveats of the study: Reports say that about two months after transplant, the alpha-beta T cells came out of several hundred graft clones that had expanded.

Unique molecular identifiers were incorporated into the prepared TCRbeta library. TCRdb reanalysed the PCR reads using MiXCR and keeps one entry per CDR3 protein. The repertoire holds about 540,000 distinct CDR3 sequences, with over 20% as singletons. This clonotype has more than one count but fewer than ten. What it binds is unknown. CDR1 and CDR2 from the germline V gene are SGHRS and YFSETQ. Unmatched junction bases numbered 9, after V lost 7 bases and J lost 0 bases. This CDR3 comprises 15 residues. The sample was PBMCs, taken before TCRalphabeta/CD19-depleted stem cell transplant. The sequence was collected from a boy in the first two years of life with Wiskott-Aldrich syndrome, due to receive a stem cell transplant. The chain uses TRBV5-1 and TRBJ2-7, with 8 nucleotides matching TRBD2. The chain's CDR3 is CASYHGGVSSYEQYF. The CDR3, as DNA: TGCGCCAGCTACCACGGGGGGGTTAGCTCCTACGAGCAGTACTTC.